This TCR beta chain was retrieved from a study of T cell responses to AZD1222 COVID-19 vaccine. The CDR3 is 18 amino acids. V lost 6 bases and J lost 5; bases outside the gene matches: 21. Germline V gene sequence: CDR1 ENHRY, CDR2 SYGVKD. This table comes from immunoSEQ multiplex PCR, and its TCRdb copy is limited to in-frame clones, with some not included. The sample contains roughly 150,000 clones, roughly 90% of which appear only once. Study-wide findings and caveats: Donors skewed white British and female; clonal diversity was possibly underestimated. The reported proportion of spike-specific TCRs targeting unmutated variant regions was nearly half.

As to this clone: Antigen specificity is unknown.

The source of this sequence is an adult in good health. The source was peripheral blood, collected on day 0 of AZD1222 vaccination. The chain recombines TRBV10-3 with TRBJ1-2; 7 bases align to TRBD1. The CDR3 DNA reads as TGTGCCATCAGGAACTCAACAGGGGCGCGCATGGGGGGATATGGCTACACCTTC. Its translation is CAIRNSTGARMGGYGYTF.